Listed below are T cell receptor beta chains from one sample, sequenced in a study of T cell repertoires in cytomegalovirus infection. No antigen is known for these receptors. TCRdb processed the reads anew with MiXCR; each CDR3 protein has one entry. This table holds roughly 800,000 distinct CDR3 sequences, around 29% found once. The sequenced sample was cultured CD8+ T cells from PBMCs, obtained from culture after CMV antigen stimulation. These receptors were taken from a human donor in good health (CMV status not recorded). Some clones in this sample may be carry-over from other donors' samples. The CDR3 runs from the conserved cysteine through the conserved F or W. Each record gives: V gene, clone size, J gene, CDR3 protein. Some rows mark clone size as missing; the rest say once, few, many or name a class of expanded clone.

V: TRBV19
size: many
J: TRBJ2-1
CDR3: CASSIVRIETYNEQFF

V: TRBV12-3/TRBV12-4
size: NA
J: TRBJ2-1
CDR3: CASSFDRGEFFNNEQFF

V: TRBV28
size: NA
J: TRBJ1-2
CDR3: CASSPQGAIGYTF

V: TRBV6-2/TRBV6-3
size: few
J: TRBJ2-3
CDR3: CASSSVTSNTDTQYF

V: TRBV7-6
size: few
J: TRBJ2-5
CDR3: CASSLVQNQETQYF

V: TRBV24-1
size: NA
J: TRBJ1-1
CDR3: CATSGKGSEPVHTEAFF

V: TRBV3-1
size: many
J: TRBJ1-3
CDR3: CASSQDAHQGNTIYF

V: TRBV7-6
size: many
J: TRBJ2-1
CDR3: CASSLGWGANEQFF

V: TRBV7-6
size: NA
J: TRBJ2-5
CDR3: CASSLGLWQGIGETQYF

V: TRBV19
size: few
J: TRBJ2-2
CDR3: CASSITPRGVGELFF

V: TRBV12-3/TRBV12-4
size: NA
J: TRBJ2-1
CDR3: CASSPRTSGEYNEQFF

V: TRBV9
size: NA
J: TRBJ1-1
CDR3: CASSVPGGGDTEAFF

V: TRBV2
size: NA
J: TRBJ2-5
CDR3: CASRGTGAGVETQYF

V: TRBV20-1
size: NA
J: TRBJ2-3
CDR3: CSAPSGWTDTQYF

V: TRBV12-3/TRBV12-4
size: NA
J: TRBJ1-6
CDR3: CASSFTRGDSPLHF

V: TRBV28
size: few
J: TRBJ2-6
CDR3: CASKLPGSDSGANVLTF

V: TRBV7-9
size: many
J: TRBJ1-5
CDR3: CASSGGTGNQPQHF

V: TRBV7-8
size: NA
J: TRBJ2-3
CDR3: CASSLTGGWTDTQYF

V: TRBV10-1
size: NA
J: TRBJ2-4
CDR3: CANSGRTGKAKNIQYF

V: TRBV6-5
size: few
J: TRBJ1-2
CDR3: CASTYEGGKGYGYTF

V: TRBV2
size: few
J: TRBJ2-5
CDR3: CASSDFDRGYLLETQYF